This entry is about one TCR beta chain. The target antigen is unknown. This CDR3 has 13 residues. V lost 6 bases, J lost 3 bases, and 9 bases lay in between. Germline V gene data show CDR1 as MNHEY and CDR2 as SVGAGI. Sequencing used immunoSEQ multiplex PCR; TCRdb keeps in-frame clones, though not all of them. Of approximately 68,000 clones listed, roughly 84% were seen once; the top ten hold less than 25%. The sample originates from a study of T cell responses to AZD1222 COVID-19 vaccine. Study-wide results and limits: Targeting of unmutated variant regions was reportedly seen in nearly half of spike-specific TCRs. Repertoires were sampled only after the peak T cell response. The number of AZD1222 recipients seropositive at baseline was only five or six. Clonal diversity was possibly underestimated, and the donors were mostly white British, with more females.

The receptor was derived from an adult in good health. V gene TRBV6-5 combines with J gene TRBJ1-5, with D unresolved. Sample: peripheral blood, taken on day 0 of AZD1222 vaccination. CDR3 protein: CASSLGLNQPQHF. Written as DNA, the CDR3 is TGTGCCAGCAGCTTAGGACTCAATCAGCCCCAGCATTTT.